The following is a T cell receptor (beta chain) sequence with its context. The time point here: new active TB diagnosis, blood taken before or within 7 days of starting treatment. The V end lost 1 base, the J end lost 4 bases, and 9 bases lay between the germline ends. The length of the CDR3 is 14 residues. The V gene's germline CDR1 is SGHTA and CDR2 FQGTGA. This specimen comes from a study of T cells in tuberculosis. About the research overall: In South Africa, adults with active tuberculosis were compared with IGRA-negative and latently infected IGRA-positive adolescents.

Measured with immunoSEQ multiplex PCR; TCRdb has only the in-frame clones, and not every one. The data hold about 40,000 clones, with less than 95% observed a single time. Source: PBMCs, taken at tuberculosis diagnosis. This TCR came from an adult with tuberculosis. The V gene is TRBV7-3, the J gene TRBJ2-3, with a tentative D call TRBD2 (7 bases). The CDR3: CASSLKGGPDTQYF. The CDR3 DNA reads as TGTGCCAGCAGCTTAAAGGGGGGGCCAGATACGCAGTATTTT.